This T cell receptor (beta chain) is drawn from a study of human T cells and chemical hapten exposure. The time point was: patch test 1, 2 weeks after DPC sensitization. The treatment here: therapeutic diphenylcyclopropenone sensitization with weekly scalp DPC. Blood draws came first, before each patch test. As regards this clonotype: Its antigen is not known.

The CDR3 sequence is 11 residues long. Germline CDR1 is MGHRA and CDR2 is YSYEKL. The V end lost 3 bases, the J end lost 6 bases, and 3 bases lay between the germline ends. Individual cDNA molecules in this library carried unique molecular identifiers. TCRdb processed the RACE reads anew with MiXCR; each CDR3 protein has one entry. The sample lists some 340,000 distinct CDR3 sequences; around 7% were seen once. Study outcomes and limitations: No change in TCRs above 1 in 1000 frequency was produced by DPC sensitization.

The sequences come from whole blood, collected in connection with sensitization to the hapten diphenylcyclopropenone (DPC). This sequence was found in a woman aged 18-35 years with alopecia areata. Some clones in this sample may be carry-over from other donors' samples. J is TRBJ2-1 and V is TRBV4-1; no clear D. The CDR3 spells CASSHSNEQFF. The CDR3 DNA sequence: TGCGCCAGCAGCCACTCCAATGAGCAGTTCTTC.